This T cell receptor beta chain was captured by sequencing in a study of T cells in localized non-small cell lung cancer. Comments on this clone: Its antigen is undetermined.

Profiled with immunoSEQ multiplex PCR; TCRdb holds only in-frame clones, not every one. The profile shows about 31,000 clones, 85% to 95% of them singletons. Regarding the study as a whole: Because researchers sequenced only one region of the tumor, heterogeneity is still possible. Greater T cell density in blood accompanied longer overall survival. A median of about 58 of the top 100 tumor clones appeared in adjacent lung, which was paired and uninvolved.

Germline values: CDR1 SGHNT, CDR2 YYREEE (reference sequence). Losses at the gene ends were 0 bases for V and 6 bases for J; bases not matched to a gene: 5. The CDR3 consists of 15 residues. The receptor's source is a woman between 35 and 70 years old with stage I lung adenocarcinoma. This chain connects TRBV5-4 to TRBJ2-5; TRBD2 matches at 10 bases. The starting material was peripheral blood, obtained before any cancer treatment. This chain's CDR3 is CASSLDLAGVKTQYF. The DNA for the CDR3 is TGTGCCAGCAGCTTGGACCTAGCGGGAGTAAAGACCCAGTACTTC. Drawing the rest from reference TRBV5-4 and TRBJ2-5, the complete variable domain is ETGVTQSPTHLIKTRGQQVTLRCSSQSGHNTVSWYQQALGQGPQFIFQYYREEENGRGNFPPRFSGLQFPNYSSELNVNALELDDSALYLCASSLDLAGVKTQYFGPGTRLLVL.